What follows are 3 T cell receptor beta chains derived from one specimen sequenced in a study of blood T cells in healthy people across ages. Primers used in a second PCR of about 7 to 12 cycles were a sample-barcoded 5' primer and a J-beta primer mix. TCRdb itself ran the 5' RACE reads through MiXCR, one entry per CDR3 protein. The table has 950,000 to 1,200,000 distinct CDR3 sequences, under 40% seen once. Sequences were obtained from blood. The source of these receptors is a man younger than 35 in good health.

The chain has TRBV2 and TRBJ1-1, with unresolved D. V lost 8 bases to trimming and J lost 9 bases, with 4 bases between them. The germline V gene has CDR1 SNHLY and CDR2 FYNNEI. The CDR3 sequence is 8 residues long. The CDR3 DNA reads as TGTGCCAGCCTACAAGCTTTCTTT. Amino acid sequence: CASLQAFF.

This clonotype was picked up a small number of times. The genes are TRBV7-9 and TRBJ2-7; the D gene is possibly TRBD1 (5 bases). The V and J ends lost 5 bases and 6 bases respectively, with 17 bases between them. Germline V gene data show CDR1 as SEHNR and CDR2 as FQNEAQ (reference sequence). The CDR3 contains 14 residues. The CDR3 sequence: CASSNLDSSREQYF. Here the CDR3 DNA reads TGTGCCAGCAGCAATCTTGACAGCTCCCGCGAGCAGTACTTC.

The genes are TRBV27 and TRBJ2-3; either TRBD1 or TRBD2 may fit D (5 bases each). V lost 0 bases and J 14 bases, leaving 21 bases between the germline ends. Germline V gene data show CDR1 as MNHEY and CDR2 as SMNVEV (reference sequence). The CDR3 extends over 15 amino acids. CDR3: CASSLSYGVTDARYF. CDR3 DNA: TGTGCCAGCAGTTTATCGTACGGGGTGACAGATGCGCGGTATTTT.